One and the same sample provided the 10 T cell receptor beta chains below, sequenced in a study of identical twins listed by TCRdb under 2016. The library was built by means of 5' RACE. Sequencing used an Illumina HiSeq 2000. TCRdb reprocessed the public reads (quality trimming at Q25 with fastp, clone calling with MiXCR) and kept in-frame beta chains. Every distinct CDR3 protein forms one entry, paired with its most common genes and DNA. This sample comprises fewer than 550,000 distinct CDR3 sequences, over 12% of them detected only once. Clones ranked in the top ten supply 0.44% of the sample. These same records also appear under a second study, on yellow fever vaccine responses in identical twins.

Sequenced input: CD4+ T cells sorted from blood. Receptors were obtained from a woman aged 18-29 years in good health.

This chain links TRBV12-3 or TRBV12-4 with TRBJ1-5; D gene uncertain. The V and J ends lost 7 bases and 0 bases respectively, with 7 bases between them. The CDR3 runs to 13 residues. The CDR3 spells CASNLNSNQPQHF. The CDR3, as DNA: TGTGCCAGCAACCTTAATAGCAATCAGCCCCAGCATTTT.

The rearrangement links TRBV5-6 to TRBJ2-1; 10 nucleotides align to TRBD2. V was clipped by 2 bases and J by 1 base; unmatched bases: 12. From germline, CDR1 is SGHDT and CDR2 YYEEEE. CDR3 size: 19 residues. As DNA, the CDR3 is TGTGCCAGCAGCTTCAGGTGGGCTAGCGGGAGTTTTTCCTACAATGAGCAGTTCTTC. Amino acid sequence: CASSFRWASGSFSYNEQFF. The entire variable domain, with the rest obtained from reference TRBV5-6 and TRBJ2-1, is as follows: DAGVTQSPTHLIKTRGQQVTLRCSPKSGHDTVSWYQQALGQGPQFIFQYYEEEERQRGNFPDRFSGHQFPNYSSELNVNALLLGDSALYLCASSFRWASGSFSYNEQFFGPGTRLTVL.

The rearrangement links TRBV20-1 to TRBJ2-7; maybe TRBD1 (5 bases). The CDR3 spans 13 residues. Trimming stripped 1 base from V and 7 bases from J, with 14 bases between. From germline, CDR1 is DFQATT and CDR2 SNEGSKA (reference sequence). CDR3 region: CSARGDPQGEQYF. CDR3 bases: TGCAGTGCTAGAGGTGACCCCCAGGGTGAGCAGTACTTC.

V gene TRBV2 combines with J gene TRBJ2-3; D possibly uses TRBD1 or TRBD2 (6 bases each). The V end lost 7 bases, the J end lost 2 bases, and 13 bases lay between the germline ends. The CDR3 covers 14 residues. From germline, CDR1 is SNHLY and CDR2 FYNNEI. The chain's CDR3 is CASKWGADTDTQYF. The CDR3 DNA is TGTGCCAGCAAGTGGGGGGCTGACACAGATACGCAGTATTTT.

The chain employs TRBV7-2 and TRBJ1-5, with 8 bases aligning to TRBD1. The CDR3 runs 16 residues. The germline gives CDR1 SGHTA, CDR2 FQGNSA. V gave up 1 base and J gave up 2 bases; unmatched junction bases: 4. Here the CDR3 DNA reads TGTGCCAGCAGCTTAGTCGGGACAGGCCGCAATCAGCCCCAGCATTTT. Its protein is CASSLVGTGRNQPQHF.

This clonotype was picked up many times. CDR3 residues: CASAAGSQSNQPQHF. The CDR3 DNA follows: TGTGCCAGCGCTGCAGGGTCCCAAAGCAATCAGCCCCAGCATTTT. The rearrangement uses TRBV25-1 and TRBJ1-5; maybe TRBD1 (5 bases). Per the germline V gene, CDR1 is MGHDK and CDR2 is SYGVNS. V was cut by 8 bases and J by 1 base, with 15 bases left in between. The CDR3 consists of 15 residues.

The CDR3 spells CASSYGQTLFF. DNA of the CDR3: TGTGCCAGCAGTTATGGGCAGACCCTGTTTTTT. V is TRBV6-5 and J is TRBJ1-4, with D unclear. V was clipped by 3 bases and J by 14 bases, with 10 bases between them. The CDR3 consists of 11 residues. Germline loops: CDR1 MNHEY, CDR2 SVGAGI.

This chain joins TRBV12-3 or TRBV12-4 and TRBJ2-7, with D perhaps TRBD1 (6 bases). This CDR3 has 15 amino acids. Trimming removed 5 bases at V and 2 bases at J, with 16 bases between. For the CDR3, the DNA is TGTGCCAGCAGTCACGCAAGGGACACCACCTACGAGCAGTACTTC. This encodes CASSHARDTTYEQYF.

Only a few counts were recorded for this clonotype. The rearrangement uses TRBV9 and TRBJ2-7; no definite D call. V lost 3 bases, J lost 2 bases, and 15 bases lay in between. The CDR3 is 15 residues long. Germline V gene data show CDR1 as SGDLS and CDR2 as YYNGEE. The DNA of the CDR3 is TGTGCCAGCAGCGCATCCCCTACTGCAACCTACGAGCAGTACTTC. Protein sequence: CASSASPTATYEQYF.

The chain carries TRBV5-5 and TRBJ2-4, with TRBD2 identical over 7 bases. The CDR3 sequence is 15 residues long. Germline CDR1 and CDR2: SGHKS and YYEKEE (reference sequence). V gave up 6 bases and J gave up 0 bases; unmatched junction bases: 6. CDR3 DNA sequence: TGTGCCAGCAACCCTAGCGGACTAGCCAAAAACATTCAGTACTTC. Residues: CASNPSGLAKNIQYF.